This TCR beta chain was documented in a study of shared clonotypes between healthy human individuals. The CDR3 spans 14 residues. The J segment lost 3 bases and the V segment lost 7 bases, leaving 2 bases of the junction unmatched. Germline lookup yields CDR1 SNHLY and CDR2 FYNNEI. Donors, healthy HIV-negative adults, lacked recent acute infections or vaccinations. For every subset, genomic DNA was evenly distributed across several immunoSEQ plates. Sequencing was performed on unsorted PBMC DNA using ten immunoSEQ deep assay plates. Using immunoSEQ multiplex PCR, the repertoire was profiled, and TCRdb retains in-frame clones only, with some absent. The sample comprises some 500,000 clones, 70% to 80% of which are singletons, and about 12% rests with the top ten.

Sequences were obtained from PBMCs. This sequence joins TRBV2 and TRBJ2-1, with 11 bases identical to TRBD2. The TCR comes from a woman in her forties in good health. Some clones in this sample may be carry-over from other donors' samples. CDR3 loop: CASKGTSGYNEQFF. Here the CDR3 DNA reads TGTGCCAGCAAAGGGACTAGCGGCTACAATGAGCAGTTCTTC.